A selection of T cell receptor beta chains follows, all from one sample in a study of multiple sclerosis patients with progressive multifocal leukoencephalopathy. The assay was immunoSEQ multiplex PCR, and TCRdb's table has in-frame clones only and misses some. The repertoire has around 30,000 clones, approximately 89% of them found once; the top ten carry about 1.6%. The specimen comprised PBMCs, sampled from a patient treated with natalizumab. All receptors come from a human donor with multiple sclerosis. Both conserved end residues are part of each CDR3. The order of the fields is J gene, clone size, D gene, V gene, CDR3 DNA, CDR3 protein. D genes are given only for firm matches. Not all rows give a size; the values are once, few, many and, for expanded clones, a class.

>TRBJ1-2|.|.|TRBV7-2
TGTGCCAGCAGCTTGGGTTTTGGGTTTAACTATGGCTACACCTTC
CASSLGFGFNYGYTF
>TRBJ1-3|.|.|TRBV28
TGTGCCAGCAGTTCAGGGTCCAACTCTGGAAACACCATATATTTT
CASSSGSNSGNTIYF
>TRBJ1-5|once|.|TRBV19
TGTGCCAGTAGTATAGATAGAAGGCAGCCCCAGCATTTT
CASSIDRRQPQHF
>TRBJ1-5|.|.|TRBV28
TGTGCCAGCAGTTCTCCAGGGGGCAATCAGCCCCAGCATTTT
CASSSPGGNQPQHF
>TRBJ2-2|.|.|TRBV10-3
TGTGCCATCAGGTTCTGGGGGCAGAACACCGGGGAGCTGTTTTTT
CAIRFWGQNTGELFF
>TRBJ1-2|.|.|TRBV5-4
TGTGCCAGCAGCTTGGCGGGCAGAGAGGCAGGAGGCTACACCTTC
CASSLAGREAGGYTF
>TRBJ1-6|.|.|TRBV30
TGTGCCTGGAGTCCCGGGAGTCCCCTCCACTTT
CAWSPGSPLHF
>TRBJ1-5|.|.|TRBV6-5
TGTGCCAGCAGTTACATTGGGGGCAATCAGCCCCAGCATTTT
CASSYIGGNQPQHF
>TRBJ2-1|few|.|TRBV5-4
TGTGCCAGCAGCACGGGAGTCGGTTACAATGAGCAGTTCTTC
CASSTGVGYNEQFF
>TRBJ2-1|.|.|TRBV29-1
TGCAGCGCCTTTAGCGGGACAGGGGAGCAGTTCTTC
CSAFSGTGEQFF
>TRBJ1-2|.|.|TRBV2
TGTGCCAGCAGTGAAGCGCAAGGGACCTATGGCTACACCTTC
CASSEAQGTYGYTF
>TRBJ1-2|.|.|TRBV7-2
TGTGCCAGCAGCTTAGCTCCGGCAGCGGGTGGCTACACCTTC
CASSLAPAAGGYTF
>TRBJ1-3|.|.|TRBV9
TGTGCCAGCAGCGTCGGAGGGACGGCGACGGGAAACACCATATATTTT
CASSVGGTATGNTIYF
>TRBJ1-1|.|.|TRBV19
TGTGCCAGTAGTCCTGGGATGTCGCAGACTGAAGCTTTCTTT
CASSPGMSQTEAFF
>TRBJ2-1|.|TRBD2|TRBV10-3
TGTGCCGTTAGTCCAGGGACTAGATACAATGAGCAGTTCTTC
CAVSPGTRYNEQFF
>TRBJ2-7|few|.|TRBV6-1
TGTGCCAGCAGTGAGGGCACAGGGAACGAGCAGTACTTC
CASSEGTGNEQYF
>TRBJ2-7|once|.|TRBV19
TGTGCCAGTAGTATTGACTTCTTGTCAGTAAGGCAGTACTTC
CASSIDFLSVRQYF
>TRBJ2-5|.|TRBD1|TRBV30
TGTGCCTGGGAGGGGGCAGGGGAGACCCAGTACTTC
CAWEGAGETQYF
>TRBJ1-2|once|.|TRBV11-1
TGTGCCAGCAGCCGGAGATACAACCTCGACAACTCGGGCTTCTATGGCTACACCTTC
CASSRRYNLDNSGFYGYTF
>TRBJ1-2|.|TRBD1|TRBV6-5
TGTGCCAGCAGTCAAACCGCAGGGGGCTATGGCTACACCTTC
CASSQTAGGYGYTF
>TRBJ1-3|.|.|TRBV6-1
TGTGCCAGCAGTGAAGTTGGGGCCTACCTCAATTTT
CASSEVGAYLNF
>TRBJ1-3|.|.|TRBV5-1
TGCGCCAGCAGCCCAGGGGAGTCTGGAAACACCATATATTTT
CASSPGESGNTIYF
>TRBJ2-3|.|.|TRBV29-1
TGCAGCGTTGAAGATCAGGTCAGTTTCGTAGCAGGCACAGATACGCAGTATTTT
CSVEDQVSFVAGTDTQYF
>TRBJ2-2|.|TRBD1|TRBV19
TGTGTCTCTCGGGGACAGGGGAAGGGGGAGCTGTTTTTT
CVSRGQGKGELFF
>TRBJ2-2|.|.|TRBV7-2
TGTGCCAGCAGCCCACTCCCTCGCGGGGAGCTGTTTTTT
CASSPLPRGELFF
>TRBJ1-2|.|TRBD1|TRBV5-6
TGTGCCAGCAGCTTGGACAGGGGGCGTGCGATGGGAGGCTACACCTTC
CASSLDRGRAMGGYTF
>TRBJ2-3|.|.|TRBV10-2
TGCGCCAGCAGGACGGTCCAGAGGGCAGATACGCAGTATTTT
CASRTVQRADTQYF
>TRBJ1-1|.|.|TRBV30
TGTGCCTGGAGTGCCGACCGGAACACTGAAGCTTTCTTT
CAWSADRNTEAFF
>TRBJ1-1|.|.|TRBV7-9
TGTGCCAGCAGCTCAAGTCGGACTCATACGATGAACACTGAAGCTTTCTTT
CASSSSRTHTMNTEAFF
>TRBJ1-1|.|.|TRBV29-1
TGCAGCGTTGAACACGGGAGGGGAGCTGAAGCTTTCTTT
CSVEHGRGAEAFF
>TRBJ1-5|.|TRBD1|TRBV5-6
TGTGCCAGCAGCTTCACAGGGGGTAGCAATCAGCCCCAGCATTTT
CASSFTGGSNQPQHF
>TRBJ1-1|.|.|TRBV4-2
TGTGCCAGCAGCCAAGCACCGAACACTGAAGCTTTCTTT
CASSQAPNTEAFF
>TRBJ1-4|.|.|TRBV5-6
TGTGCCAGCAGCTTGGGGCGGGGCCTTAATGAAAAACTGTTTTTT
CASSLGRGLNEKLFF
>TRBJ2-5|.|.|TRBV5-6
TGTGCCAGCAGCTTGGAAGCCGGCAAGAGACCCCAGTACTTC
CASSLEAGKRPQYF
>TRBJ1-2|.|.|TRBV15
TGTGCCACCAGCACGGTGGGTGGCTACACCTTC
CATSTVGGYTF
>TRBJ2-1|.|.|TRBV19
TGTGCCAGCTCCCCAACGGGGGCCTACAATGAGCAGTTCTTC
CASSPTGAYNEQFF
>TRBJ2-7|.|TRBD1|TRBV4-3
TGCGCCAGCAGCCAATCTCGGACAGGGTCTAACGAGCAGTACTTC
CASSQSRTGSNEQYF
>TRBJ2-7|.|TRBD2|TRBV5-6
TGTGCCAGCAGCGGACTAGCGGGAGAGCAGTACTTC
CASSGLAGEQYF
>TRBJ1-2|.|TRBD1|TRBV6-1
TGTGCCAGCAGGGGACAGCGGGGCTACACCTTC
CASRGQRGYTF
>TRBJ2-1|.|TRBD2|TRBV7-2
TGTGCCAGCAGCGCCGGGACTAGCGGGTTCGGTAGCTCCTACAATGAGCAGTTCTTC
CASSAGTSGFGSSYNEQFF
>TRBJ2-7|.|.|TRBV6-5
TGTGCCAGCAGTTACCGAGGGTACGACGAGCAGTACTTC
CASSYRGYDEQYF
>TRBJ1-2|.|.|TRBV11-2
TGTGCCAGCAGCCCCTCGACCGGCGCTAACTATGGCTACACCTTC
CASSPSTGANYGYTF
>TRBJ2-1|.|.|TRBV5-1
TGCGCCAGCAGCTTGGAGGGCAGCGGACCCGAGCAGTTCTTC
CASSLEGSGPEQFF
>TRBJ1-1|.|.|TRBV2
TGTGCCAGCAGGCTGGAGGGGGTAGGGAAAACTGAAGCTTTCTTT
CASRLEGVGKTEAFF
>TRBJ1-4|.|TRBD1|TRBV14
TGTGCCAGCAGCCAAGATCGGCCGGGACAGGGGAGGTCTGAAAAACTGTTTTTT
CASSQDRPGQGRSEKLFF
>TRBJ2-7|.|.|TRBV6-5
TGTGCCAGCAGCGAGGGGGCGGGAGTATGGTACGAGCAGTACTTC
CASSEGAGVWYEQYF
>TRBJ2-3|.|.|TRBV11-2
TGTGCCAGCAGCTTATCCCTACGGGGCACAGATACGCAGTATTTT
CASSLSLRGTDTQYF
>TRBJ2-1|.|.|TRBV6-4
TGTGCCAGCAGTCTAGAAGGGTCACAGAGCTCCTACAATGAGCAGTTCTTC
CASSLEGSQSSYNEQFF
>TRBJ1-2|.|TRBD1|TRBV7-2
TGTGCCAGCAGCCCCGGGACAGGGGCAGACTACACCTTC
CASSPGTGADYTF
>TRBJ1-1|.|.|TRBV7-2
TGTGCCAGCAGCTTAAACCCTACCAGGGGCACTGAAGCTTTCTTT
CASSLNPTRGTEAFF
>TRBJ2-2|once|TRBD2|TRBV14
TGTGCCAGCTCGTTAACTAGCGGGCTTACCGGGGAGCTGTTTTTT
CASSLTSGLTGELFF
>TRBJ1-2|once|.|TRBV6-5
TGTGCCAGCAGTTATGCGGGGACTAACTATGGCTACACCTTC
CASSYAGTNYGYTF
>TRBJ1-3|.|.|TRBV4-3
TGCGCCAGCAGCCAAGTAATAGGGGGAAACTCTGGAAACCCCATATATTTT
CASSQVIGGNSGNPIYF
>TRBJ1-1|once|.|TRBV6-5
TGTGCCAGCAGGCGGGGTAGCGCTGAAGCTTTCTTT
CASRRGSAEAFF
>TRBJ1-2|.|.|TRBV21-1
TGTGCCAGCAAAGGGGTGCGGGGCTACACCTTC
CASKGVRGYTF
>TRBJ2-4|.|TRBD2|TRBV28
TGTGCCAGCGCCCCCGGTAGCGGGAGGGCTAGAGGCAAAAACATTCAGTACTTC
CASAPGSGRARGKNIQYF
>TRBJ1-2|few|.|TRBV28
TGTGCCAGCAGGGTAACCGGCCTGGGCTATGGCTACACCTTC
CASRVTGLGYGYTF
>TRBJ2-3|.|.|TRBV2
TGTGCCAGCGGTGGACAGATTAGCACAGATACGCAGTATTTT
CASGGQISTDTQYF